This TCR beta chain was captured in a study of CD8+CD57+ T cells in acquired aplastic anemia. Regarding the study as a whole: No significant patient-versus-control difference appeared in CD8+ Simpson's diversity.

In its sample, this clonotype was seen many times. Antigen: not known. The study profiled TCR beta VDJ and CDR3 using genomic DNA as template. TCRdb re-derived calls from the reads in MiXCR, one entry per CDR3 protein. This sample has roughly 150,000 distinct CDR3 sequences; 35% to 55% occur once, and the top ten carry 0.8% to 1.1%. This CDR3 region has 12 residues. Germline-derived CDR1 and CDR2 are MNHNS and SASEGT. V lost 7 bases to trimming and J lost 2 bases, with 9 bases between them. This receptor was taken from a human donor in good health. The chain couples TRBV6-1 to TRBJ2-7, with TRBD1 as a possible D gene (5 bases). The specimen sequenced was sorted CD4+, CD8+, or CD8+CD57+ T cells (not recorded which) from PBMCs. CDR3 in DNA: TGTGCCAGCAAGCAGGGCACCTACGAGCAGTACTTC. Protein sequence: CASKQGTYEQYF.